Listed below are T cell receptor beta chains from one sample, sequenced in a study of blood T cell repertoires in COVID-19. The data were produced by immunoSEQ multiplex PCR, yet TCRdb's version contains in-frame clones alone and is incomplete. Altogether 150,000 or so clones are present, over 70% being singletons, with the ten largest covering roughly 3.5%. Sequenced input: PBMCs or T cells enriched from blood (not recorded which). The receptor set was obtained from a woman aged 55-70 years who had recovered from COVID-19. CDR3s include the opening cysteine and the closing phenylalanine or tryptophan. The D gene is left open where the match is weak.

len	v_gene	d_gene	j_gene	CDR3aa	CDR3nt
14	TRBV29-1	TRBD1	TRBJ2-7	CSVGADRFSYEQYF	TGCAGCGTTGGGGCGGACAGGTTCTCCTACGAGCAGTACTTC
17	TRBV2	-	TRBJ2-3	CASSYDLRDSNDDTQYF	TGTGCCAGCAGTTACGATCTCCGGGACTCAAATGACGATACGCAGTATTTT
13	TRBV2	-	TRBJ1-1	CASSRTANTEAFF	TGTGCCAGCAGTCGGACAGCCAACACTGAAGCTTTCTTT
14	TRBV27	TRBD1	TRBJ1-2	CASSPQGAHYGYTF	TGTGCCAGCAGTCCCCAGGGGGCCCACTATGGCTACACCTTC
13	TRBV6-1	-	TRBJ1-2	CASSESGDHGYTF	TGTGCCAGCAGTGAATCCGGGGATCATGGCTACACCTTC
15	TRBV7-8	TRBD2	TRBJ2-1	CASSLGGVAGYEQFF	TGTGCCAGCAGCTTAGGGGGGGTAGCGGGCTATGAGCAGTTCTTC
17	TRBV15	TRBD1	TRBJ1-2	CATSGQKPGQGPYGYTF	TGTGCCACCAGTGGTCAGAAACCGGGACAGGGCCCCTATGGCTACACCTTC
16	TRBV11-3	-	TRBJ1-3	CASSLDKPEWGNTIYF	TGTGCCAGCAGCTTAGATAAGCCGGAGTGGGGAAACACCATATATTTT
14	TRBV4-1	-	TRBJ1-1	CASSQVSGDTEAFF	TGCGCCAGCAGCCAAGTTTCGGGGGACACTGAAGCTTTCTTT
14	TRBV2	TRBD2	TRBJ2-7	CASTPGLAAGEQYF	TGTGCCAGCACTCCGGGACTAGCAGCGGGCGAGCAGTACTTC